The sequence of this T cell receptor (beta chain) was determined in a study of blood T cell repertoires in COVID-19. Assay: immunoSEQ multiplex PCR; the TCRdb copy retains only in-frame clones and omits some. This sample has about 170,000 clones; roughly 78% occur once, and the top ten carry around 20%. The CDR3 is 15 residues long. Trimming cost V 4 bases and J 4 bases, with 15 bases left between them. Germline V gene sequence: CDR1 SGHRS, CDR2 YFSETQ. This TCR was sampled from a woman aged 70 to 79 in a cohort exposed to, infected with or recovered from COVID-19 (not recorded which). The V call is TRBV5-1, the J call TRBJ2-1, with D possibly being TRBD1 (6 bases). The sequencing sample was made of PBMCs or T cells enriched from blood (not recorded which). CDR3 in amino acids: CASSPSGQVYNEQFF. CDR3 bases: TGCGCCAGCAGCCCATCGGGACAAGTGTACAATGAGCAGTTCTTC.